This T cell receptor (beta chain) originates from a study of blood T cell repertoires in COVID-19. Study information: Italy, Spain and the United States were the sources of the convalescent and acute COVID-19 samples. T cells, B-cell-depleted T cells, or PBMCs supplied cDNA or gDNA.

CDR3 size: 12 residues. V gave up 4 bases and J gave up 7 bases, with 8 bases separating them. Germline lookup yields CDR1 MGHRA and CDR2 YSYEKL. Per the authors' pipeline: Reference gene primer amplification yielded estimated nucleated cell counts. Assay used: immunoSEQ multiplex PCR; TCRdb lists only in-frame clones, some missing. The V and J calls and clone size were taken over from that table, and D and trimming were inferred from the DNA. In the table there are 140,000 to 150,000 clones, around 80% of which are singletons. The sequenced sample consisted of peripheral blood. This chain links TRBV4-1 with TRBJ2-1, with D unclear. The TCR was taken from a man aged 55-75 years with active or convalescent COVID-19. Here the CDR3 reads CASSPLSNEQFF. CDR3 DNA sequence: TGCGCCAGCAGCCCCCTTTCGAATGAGCAGTTCTTC.